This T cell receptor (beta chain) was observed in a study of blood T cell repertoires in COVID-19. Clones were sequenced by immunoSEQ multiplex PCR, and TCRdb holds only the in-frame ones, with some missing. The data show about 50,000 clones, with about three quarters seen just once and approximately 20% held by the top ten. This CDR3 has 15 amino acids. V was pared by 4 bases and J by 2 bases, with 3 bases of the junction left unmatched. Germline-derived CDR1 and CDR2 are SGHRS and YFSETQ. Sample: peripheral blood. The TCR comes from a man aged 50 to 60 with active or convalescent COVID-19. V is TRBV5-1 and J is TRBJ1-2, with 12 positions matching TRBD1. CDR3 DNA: TGCGCCAGCAGCCGGGGACAGGGGGCCAACTATGGCTACACCTTC. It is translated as CASSRGQGANYGYTF.